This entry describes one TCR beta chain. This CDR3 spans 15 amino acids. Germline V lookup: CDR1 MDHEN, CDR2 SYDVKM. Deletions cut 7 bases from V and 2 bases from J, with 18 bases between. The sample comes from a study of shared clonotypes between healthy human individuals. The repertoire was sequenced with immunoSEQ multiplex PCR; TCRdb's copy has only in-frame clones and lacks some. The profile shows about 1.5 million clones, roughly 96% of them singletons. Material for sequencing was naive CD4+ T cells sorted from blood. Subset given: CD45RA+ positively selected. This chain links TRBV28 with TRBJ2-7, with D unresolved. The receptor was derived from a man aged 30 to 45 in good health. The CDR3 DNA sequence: TGTGCCAGCACCCTCACCCAAGTCGGCCCCTACGAGCAGTACTTC. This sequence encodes CASTLTQVGPYEQYF.